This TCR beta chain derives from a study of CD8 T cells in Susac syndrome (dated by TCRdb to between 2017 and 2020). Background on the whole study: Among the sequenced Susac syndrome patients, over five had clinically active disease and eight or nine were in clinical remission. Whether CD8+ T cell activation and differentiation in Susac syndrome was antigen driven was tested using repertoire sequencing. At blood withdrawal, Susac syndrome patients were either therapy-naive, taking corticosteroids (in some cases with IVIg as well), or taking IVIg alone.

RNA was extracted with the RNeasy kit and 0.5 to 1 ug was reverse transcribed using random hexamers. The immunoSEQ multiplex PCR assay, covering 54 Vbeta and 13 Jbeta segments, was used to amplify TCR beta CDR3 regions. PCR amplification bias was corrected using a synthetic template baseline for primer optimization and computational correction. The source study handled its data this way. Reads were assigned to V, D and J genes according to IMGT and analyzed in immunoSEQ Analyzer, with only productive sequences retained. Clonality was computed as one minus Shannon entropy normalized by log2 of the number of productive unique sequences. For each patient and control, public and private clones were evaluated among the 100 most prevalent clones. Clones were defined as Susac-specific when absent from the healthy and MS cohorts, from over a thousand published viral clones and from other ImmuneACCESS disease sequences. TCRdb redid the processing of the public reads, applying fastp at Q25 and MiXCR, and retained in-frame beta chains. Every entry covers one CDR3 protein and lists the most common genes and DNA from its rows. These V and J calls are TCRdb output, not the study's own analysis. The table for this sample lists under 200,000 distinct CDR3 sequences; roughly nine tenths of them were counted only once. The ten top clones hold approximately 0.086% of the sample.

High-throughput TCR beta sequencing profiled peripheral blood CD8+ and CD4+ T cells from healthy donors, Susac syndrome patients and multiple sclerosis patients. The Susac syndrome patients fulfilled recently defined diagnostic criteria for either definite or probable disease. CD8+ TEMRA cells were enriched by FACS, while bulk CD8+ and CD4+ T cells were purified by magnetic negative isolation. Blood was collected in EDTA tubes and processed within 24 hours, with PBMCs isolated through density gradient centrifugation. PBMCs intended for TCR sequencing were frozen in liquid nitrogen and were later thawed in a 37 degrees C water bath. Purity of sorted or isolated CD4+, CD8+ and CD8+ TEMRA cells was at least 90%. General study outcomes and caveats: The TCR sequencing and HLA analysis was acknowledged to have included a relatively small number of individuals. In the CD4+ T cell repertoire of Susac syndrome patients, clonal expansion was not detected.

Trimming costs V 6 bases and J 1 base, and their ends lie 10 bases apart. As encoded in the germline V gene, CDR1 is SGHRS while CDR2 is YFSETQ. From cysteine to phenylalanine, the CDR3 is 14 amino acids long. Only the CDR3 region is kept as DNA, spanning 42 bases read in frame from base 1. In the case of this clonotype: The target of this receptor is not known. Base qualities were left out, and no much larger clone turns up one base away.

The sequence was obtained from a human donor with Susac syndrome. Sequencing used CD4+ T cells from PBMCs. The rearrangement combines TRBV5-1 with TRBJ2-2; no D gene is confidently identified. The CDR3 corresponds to CASTVRQNTGELFF. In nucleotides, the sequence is TGCGCCAGCACCGTGAGGCAGAACACCGGGGAGCTGTTTTTT.